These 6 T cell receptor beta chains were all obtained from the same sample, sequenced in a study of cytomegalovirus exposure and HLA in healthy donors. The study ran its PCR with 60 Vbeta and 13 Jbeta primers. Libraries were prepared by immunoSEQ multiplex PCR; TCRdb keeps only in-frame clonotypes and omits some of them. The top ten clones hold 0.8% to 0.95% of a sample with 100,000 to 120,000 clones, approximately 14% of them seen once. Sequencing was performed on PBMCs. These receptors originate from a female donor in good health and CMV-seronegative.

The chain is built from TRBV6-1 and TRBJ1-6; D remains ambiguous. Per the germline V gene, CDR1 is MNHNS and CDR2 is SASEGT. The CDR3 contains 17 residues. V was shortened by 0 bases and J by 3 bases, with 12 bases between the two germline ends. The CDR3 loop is CASSEARTDIYNSPLHF. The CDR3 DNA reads TGTGCCAGCAGTGAAGCGCGAACAGACATCTATAATTCACCCCTCCACTTT.

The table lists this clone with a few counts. CDR3 sequence: CASSPRTVGTEAFF. CDR3 coding DNA: TGTGCCAGCAGTCCGAGGACTGTTGGTACTGAAGCTTTCTTT. V gene TRBV27 combines with J gene TRBJ1-1, with D unresolved. Germline CDR1 is MNHEY and CDR2 is SMNVEV (reference sequence). This CDR3 has 14 amino acids. V lost 5 bases, J lost 5 bases, and 15 bases lay in between.

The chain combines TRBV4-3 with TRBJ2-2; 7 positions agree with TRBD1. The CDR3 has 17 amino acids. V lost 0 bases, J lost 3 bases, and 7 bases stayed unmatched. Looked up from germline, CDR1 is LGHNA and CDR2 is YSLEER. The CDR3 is CASSQEETGWDTGELFF. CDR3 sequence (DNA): TGCGCCAGCAGCCAAGAAGAGACAGGGTGGGACACCGGGGAGCTGTTTTTT.

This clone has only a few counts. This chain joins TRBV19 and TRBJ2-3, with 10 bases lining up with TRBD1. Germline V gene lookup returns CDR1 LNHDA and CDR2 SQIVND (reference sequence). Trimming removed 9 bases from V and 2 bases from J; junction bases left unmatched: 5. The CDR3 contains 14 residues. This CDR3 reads CASSGQGVTDTQYF. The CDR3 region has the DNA TGTGCCAGCAGTGGACAGGGGGTCACAGATACGCAGTATTTT.

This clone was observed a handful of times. This CDR3 reads CATSRGVNTEAFF. In DNA form, the CDR3 reads TGTGCCACCAGCAGAGGAGTCAACACTGAAGCTTTCTTT. The chain combines TRBV15 with TRBJ1-1; no clear D gene. The CDR3 has 13 amino acids. Deletions cut 1 base from V and 2 bases from J, with 5 bases between. The germline V gene has CDR1 LNHNV and CDR2 YYDKDF (reference sequence).

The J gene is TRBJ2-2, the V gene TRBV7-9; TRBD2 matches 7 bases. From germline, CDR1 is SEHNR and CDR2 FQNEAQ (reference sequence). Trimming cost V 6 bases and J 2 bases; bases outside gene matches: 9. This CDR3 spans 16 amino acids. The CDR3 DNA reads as TGTGCCAGCAGGCGACCGGGACTATACAACACCGGGGAGCTGTTTTTT. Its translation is CASRRPGLYNTGELFF.